These 14 T cell receptor beta chains were sequenced from one sample in a study of blood T cell repertoires in COVID-19. Assay used: immunoSEQ multiplex PCR; TCRdb lists only in-frame clones, some missing. This sample yields some 340,000 clones, of which around 83% are seen a single time; 2.5% to 3.5% belongs to the top ten. Sequenced input: peripheral blood. The source of these receptors is a young man with active or convalescent COVID-19.

V and J are TRBV5-8 and TRBJ1-6; D remains ambiguous. The CDR3 has 11 amino acids. Trimming removed 5 bases from V and 11 bases from J, with 8 bases in between. Germline values: CDR1 SGHTS, CDR2 YDEGEE. CDR3 residues: CASRIEPPLHF. CDR3 bases: TGTGCCAGCAGAATAGAGCCACCCCTCCACTTT.

This clone appeared many times. The chain joins TRBV20-1 to TRBJ2-7; possible D gene TRBD2, 5 bases. Trimming removed 6 bases at V and 5 bases at J, with 11 bases between. The CDR3 runs 11 residues. Germline V gives CDR1 DFQATT, CDR2 SNEGSKA (reference sequence). The CDR3 here is CSAWGVNEQYF. The CDR3 bases are TGCAGTGCCTGGGGAGTGAACGAGCAGTACTTC.

The V and J genes are TRBV28 and TRBJ1-1; 11 bases agree with TRBD1. V shed 5 bases and J 3 bases; nucleotides not matched to a gene: 8. Germline CDR1 reads MDHEN; CDR2 reads SYDVKM. This CDR3 comprises 16 residues. The CDR3 loop is CASSLGTGGGYTEAFF. DNA of the CDR3: TGTGCCAGCAGTCTGGGGACAGGGGGTGGGTACACTGAAGCTTTCTTT.

The V call is TRBV6-5, the J call TRBJ2-3; no reliable D call. CDR1 is MNHEY and CDR2 is SVGAGI in the germline V gene. The CDR3 length is 14 residues. Trimming cost V 0 bases and J 0 bases, with 4 bases left between them. CDR3 residues: CASSYSQSTDTQYF. In DNA form, the CDR3 reads TGTGCCAGCAGTTACTCACAGAGCACAGATACGCAGTATTTT.

The genes are TRBV9 and TRBJ1-6, with D maybe TRBD1 (6 bases). Germline V lookup: CDR1 SGDLS, CDR2 YYNGEE. This CDR3 has 16 residues. Trimming pared 4 bases from V and 7 bases from J, leaving 18 bases between. DNA of the CDR3: TGTGCCAGCAGCACGCCACTGGGGGCGACGAATTCACCCCTCCACTTT. Its protein product is CASSTPLGATNSPLHF. Using reference TRBV9 and TRBJ1-6 for the parts outside the CDR3, the full variable domain is DSGVTQTPKHLITATGQRVTLRCSPRSGDLSVYWYQQSLDQGLQFLIQYYNGEERAKGNILERFSAQQFPDLHSELNLSSLELGDSALYFCASSTPLGATNSPLHFGNGTRLTVT.

This clone was seen once. This chain links TRBV5-1 with TRBJ2-3; D is undetermined. This CDR3 spans 15 amino acids. Germline lookup yields CDR1 SGHRS and CDR2 YFSETQ. Trimming removed 2 bases at V and 1 base at J, with 11 bases between. The CDR3, as DNA: TGCGCCAGCAGCTTAAACTTCCTCGGCACAGATACGCAGTATTTT. Its translation: CASSLNFLGTDTQYF.

V is TRBV6-6 and J is TRBJ1-5, with 9 nucleotides matching TRBD1. V lost 6 bases, J lost 1 base, and 7 bases stayed unmatched. This CDR3 contains 16 residues. CDR1 and CDR2 from the germline V gene are MNHNY and SVGAGI (reference sequence). The CDR3 sequence: CASRSSDRGSNQPQHF. In DNA form, the CDR3 reads TGTGCCAGCAGGTCATCTGACAGGGGGAGCAATCAGCCCCAGCATTTT.

This chain uses TRBV7-6 with TRBJ2-1, with 9 bases fitting TRBD1. This CDR3 spans 14 amino acids. CDR1 and CDR2 from the germline V gene are SGHVS and FNYEAQ. J was trimmed by 8 bases and V by 3 bases; bases with no gene match: 5. DNA of the CDR3: TGTGCCAGCAGCTTGCGACAGGGGGTCTATGAGCAGTTCTTC. Amino acid sequence: CASSLRQGVYEQFF.

The chain links TRBV5-3 to TRBJ1-1; D unclear. TRBV5-3 is treated as an ORF (open reading frame) with a function not yet certain. The CDR3 runs to 14 residues. V was cut by 0 bases and J by 3 bases, with 9 bases left in between. Here the CDR3 DNA reads TGTGCCAGAAGCTTGGCCAAGCACCACACTGAAGCTTTCTTT. It encodes CARSLAKHHTEAFF.

This chain links TRBV9 with TRBJ2-1; D gene uncertain. The CDR3 has 12 amino acids. Germline V gives CDR1 SGDLS, CDR2 YYNGEE. Trimming cost V 6 bases and J 10 bases, with 14 bases left between them. In nucleotides, the CDR3 is TGTGCCAGCAACCAACTCACCGGGGAGCAGTTCTTC. Its translation is CASNQLTGEQFF.

This chain links TRBV18 with TRBJ1-4; 7 nucleotides agree with TRBD1. The ends lost 3 bases at V and 8 bases at J; junction bases unmatched: 9. Germline CDR1 and CDR2: KGHSH and LQKENI. The CDR3 consists of 15 residues. CDR3 DNA: TGTGCCAGCTCACCCTCCGGACAGGAAAGCGAAAAACTGTTTTTT. Translation: CASSPSGQESEKLFF. The full variable domain, rest sourced from reference TRBV18 and TRBJ1-4, is NAGVMQNPRHLVRRRGQEARLRCSPMKGHSHVYWYRQLPEEGLKFMVYLQKENIIDESGMPKERFSAEFPKEGPSILRIQQVVRGDSAAYFCASSPSGQESEKLFFGSGTQLSVL.

The gene calls are TRBV19 and TRBJ2-1, with a possible D match to TRBD2 (5 bases). V was cut by 7 bases and J by 5 bases, with 21 bases left in between. There are 16 residues in the CDR3. CDR1 and CDR2 (germline): LNHDA, SQIVND (reference sequence). In nucleotides, the CDR3 is TGTGCCAGTACCCCGGGGTACCTTACGACGGACAATGAGCAGTTCTTC. Its protein is CASTPGYLTTDNEQFF.

The rearrangement uses TRBV5-5 and TRBJ1-3, with 9 positions matching TRBD1. This CDR3 comprises 18 residues. Germline V lookup: CDR1 SGHKS, CDR2 YYEKEE (reference sequence). The V gene end was trimmed by 3 bases and the J gene end by 0 bases; junction bases not matched to a gene: 10. The CDR3 DNA reads TGTGCCAGCAGCTACGGGCCGACAGGGGGTAACTCTGGAAACACCATATATTTT. Translating it yields CASSYGPTGGNSGNTIYF.

The chain has TRBV19 and TRBJ1-1, with a weak D call TRBD1 (5 bases). Trimming took off 6 bases at V and 4 bases at J, with 12 bases between the two ends. The germline CDR1 and CDR2 sequences are LNHDA and SQIVND (reference sequence). The CDR3 extends over 13 amino acids. CDR3 in amino acids: CASRQWRGTEAFF. In nucleotides, the CDR3 is TGTGCCAGTAGACAGTGGAGGGGCACTGAAGCTTTCTTT.